These 21 T cell receptor beta chains share one sample of origin, sequenced in a study of OX40 agonist ivuxolimab in advanced cancers. Assay: immunoSEQ multiplex PCR; the TCRdb copy retains only in-frame clones and omits some. Altogether 60,000 to 75,000 clones are present, approximately 80% being singletons, with the ten largest covering more than 1.4%. The sample in question was CD4+ or CD8+ T cells sorted from blood, obtained in a trial of the OX40 agonist ivuxolimab. The receptor set was obtained from an adult with an advanced solid tumor such as melanoma, head and neck, liver or kidney cancer.

The J gene is TRBJ1-2, the V gene TRBV6-1, with D hard to call. V was clipped by 6 bases and J by 8 bases, with 16 bases between them. Germline V gives CDR1 MNHNS, CDR2 SASEGT. CDR3 size: 13 residues. CDR3 bases: TGTGCCAGCAGCCTGCCGGGGATGGGCGGCTACACCTTC. Translation: CASSLPGMGGYTF.

V usage is TRBV6-5 and J usage is TRBJ1-1, with no clear D. The CDR3 runs 14 residues. Germline CDR1 MNHEY, CDR2 SVGAGI. V was shortened by 0 bases and J by 4 bases, with 9 bases between the two germline ends. CDR3 region: CASSYSGRSTEAFF. CDR3 nucleotide sequence: TGTGCCAGCAGTTACTCTGGGCGGTCCACTGAAGCTTTCTTT.

The gene calls are TRBV10-2 and TRBJ2-3; no clear D. The V end was cut by 2 bases, the J end by 3 bases, with 6 bases between. CDR3 size: 13 residues. The germline CDR1 and CDR2 sequences are WSHSY and SAAADI. The CDR3, as DNA: TGCGCCAGCAGTGAGGTCCGGACAGATACGCAGTATTTT. Protein sequence: CASSEVRTDTQYF.

CDR3 coding DNA: TGTGCCAGCAGCTACCGAAACCCCAGGGGTTCTGAAGCTTTCTTT. This codes for CASSYRNPRGSEAFF. The J gene is TRBJ1-1, the V gene TRBV11-2, with a tentative D call TRBD1 (6 bases). Trimming left V 4 bases short and J 6 bases short, with 18 bases between. Germline V gene data show CDR1 as SGHAT and CDR2 as FQNNGV. This CDR3 spans 15 amino acids.

This clone was counted between two and nine times. This chain uses TRBV11-2 with TRBJ2-1; 11 bases are a match to TRBD2. The J segment lost 4 bases and the V segment lost 5 bases, leaving 4 bases of the junction unmatched. CDR1 is SGHAT and CDR2 is FQNNGV in the germline V gene. The CDR3 spans 15 residues. The CDR3 loop is CASSLIAGGYNEQFF. The DNA for the CDR3 is TGTGCCAGCAGCCTAATAGCGGGGGGGTACAATGAGCAGTTCTTC.

The table lists this clone with a few counts. This chain joins TRBV10-3 and TRBJ2-7; TRBD1 is a possible D gene (6 bases). Germline CDR1 is ENHRY and CDR2 is SYGVKD. V lost 4 bases and J lost 0, with 13 bases in between. There are 15 residues in the CDR3. The CDR3 coding sequence is TGTGCCATCAGTGGTCAGGACAGAGGCTCCTACGAGCAGTACTTC. This translates into CAISGQDRGSYEQYF.

In the case of this clone: Compared with germline, one end of the junction differs, possibly owing to a read error. This chain links TRBV6-9 with TRBJ1-1; TRBD1 is a possible D gene (6 bases). This CDR3 is 10 amino acids long. CDR1 is MNHGY, CDR2 SVAAGI, per germline. DNA of the CDR3: TGTGCCAGCAGTTATGAACAGGGCTACTTT. Its protein is CASSYEQGYF.

This chain joins TRBV19 and TRBJ2-7, with D possibly being TRBD1 (6 bases). Germline CDR1 LNHDA, CDR2 SQIVND (reference sequence). The CDR3 runs 14 residues. V was cut by 3 bases and J by 2 bases, with 11 bases left in between. As DNA, the CDR3 is TGTGCCAGTAGTATGAGCACAGGGCCCTACGAGCAGTACTTC. Its protein product is CASSMSTGPYEQYF. The whole variable domain, remainder taken from reference TRBV19 and TRBJ2-7, is DGGITQSPKYLFRKEGQNVTLSCEQNLNHDAMYWYRQDPGQGLRLIYYSQIVNDFQKGDIAEGYSVSREKKESFPLTVTSAQKNPTAFYLCASSMSTGPYEQYFGPGTRLTVT.

The chain combines TRBV27 with TRBJ1-5; 10 bases line up with TRBD1. The CDR3 has 16 residues. J was trimmed by 6 bases and V by 5 bases; bases with no gene match: 10. The germline CDR1 and CDR2 sequences are MNHEY and SMNVEV (reference sequence). The CDR3 region has the DNA TGTGCCAGCAGTCTTAGACAGGGGGCCGGTAGTCAGCCCCAGCATTTT. It is translated as CASSLRQGAGSQPQHF.

The V call is TRBV5-1, the J call TRBJ1-4; TRBD1 aligns across 9 bases. V gave up 0 bases and J gave up 2 bases; unmatched junction bases: 8. This CDR3 is built from 18 residues. Germline V gene sequence: CDR1 SGHRS, CDR2 YFSETQ. Written as DNA, the CDR3 is TGCGCCAGCAGCTTGGCCCGGGACAGGGTGGCGACTAATGAAAAACTGTTTTTT. It yields the protein CASSLARDRVATNEKLFF.

J is TRBJ1-1 and V is TRBV25-1; TRBD1 agrees at 7 bases. Germline trimming cut 7 bases from V and 4 bases from J; bases unmatched to any gene: 6. Germline values: CDR1 MGHDK, CDR2 SYGVNS. This CDR3 is 13 amino acids long. CDR3 coding DNA: TGTGCCAGCATTAGGTCAGGGGGCACTGAAGCTTTCTTT. Its translation is CASIRSGGTEAFF.

V is TRBV6-4 and J is TRBJ1-4, with D possibly being TRBD1 (6 bases). Germline assignment: CDR1 MRHNA and CDR2 SNTAGT. V gave up 6 bases and J gave up 0 bases, with 11 bases separating them. This CDR3 spans 15 amino acids. The CDR3 is CASRRQAATNEKLFF. In DNA form, the CDR3 reads TGTGCCAGCAGAAGACAGGCTGCAACTAATGAAAAACTGTTTTTT.

DNA of the CDR3: TGCGCCAGCAGCCTTATGGACGGAGGATACTATGGCTACACCTTC. Its protein is CASSLMDGGYYGYTF. The chain links TRBV4-1 to TRBJ1-2; no definite D call. CDR1 is MGHRA, CDR2 YSYEKL, per germline. The CDR3 runs to 15 residues. V was trimmed by 4 bases and J by 3 bases, leaving 15 bases between them.

The chain joins TRBV4-2 to TRBJ1-1; D unresolved. The V gene lost 0 bases and the J gene lost 1 base, with 12 bases spanning the gap. This CDR3 spans 16 amino acids. CDR1 is LGHNA and CDR2 is YNFKEQ in the germline V gene. The CDR3 region is CASSQDLRASNTEAFF. The CDR3 region has the DNA TGTGCCAGCAGCCAAGATCTGAGGGCCTCGAACACTGAAGCTTTCTTT.

The V and J genes are TRBV4-1 and TRBJ2-3; D is possibly TRBD2 (6 bases). The CDR3 sequence is 13 residues long. Germline V gives CDR1 MGHRA, CDR2 YSYEKL. Trimming stripped 8 bases from V and 0 bases from J, with 9 bases between. This CDR3 is CASGGTSTDTQYF. As DNA, the CDR3 is TGCGCCAGCGGGGGGACTAGCACAGATACGCAGTATTTT.

The chain has TRBV21-1 and TRBJ1-1; whether TRBD1, the table's D call, matches the DNA was not checked. TRBV21-1 is termed a pseudogene. This CDR3 is built from 19 residues. The CDR3 sequence is CASSKCPKTGGRNNTEAFF. CDR3 bases: TGTGCCAGCAGCAAATGCCCGAAGACAGGGGGTCGGAACAACACTGAAGCTTTCTTT.

This chain connects TRBV5-8 to TRBJ2-7, with D uncertain. This CDR3 region has 14 residues. Trimming removed 4 bases from V and 2 bases from J, with 13 bases in between. Germline CDR1 reads SGHTS; CDR2 reads YDEGEE. DNA for the CDR3: TGTGCCAGCAGCCGGCTAAGTACAGCCTACGAGCAGTACTTC. It encodes CASSRLSTAYEQYF.

This chain connects TRBV5-6 to TRBJ2-1; weak D call: TRBD1 (5 bases). CDR3 length: 14 residues. CDR1 and CDR2 (germline): SGHDT, YYEEEE. V gave up 3 bases and J gave up 6 bases, with 13 bases separating them. CDR3 loop: CASSSGPLSNEQFF. The CDR3 DNA reads as TGTGCCAGCAGCTCAGGGCCCCTTTCCAATGAGCAGTTCTTC.

The chain combines TRBV5-1 with TRBJ1-2, with D unresolved. V shed 3 bases and J shed 4 bases, with 19 bases lying between them. Germline V gene data show CDR1 as SGHRS and CDR2 as YFSETQ. CDR3 length: 16 residues. CDR3 residues: CASSSQRVTEGYGYTF. The DNA of the CDR3 is TGCGCCAGCAGCTCTCAACGGGTCACGGAAGGCTATGGCTACACCTTC.

This chain connects TRBV5-6 to TRBJ2-2, with 9 bases that match TRBD2. V trimming: 0 bases; J trimming: 1 base; junction bases outside the gene matches: 4. Germline V lookup: CDR1 SGHDT, CDR2 YYEEEE. The length of the CDR3 is 17 residues. CDR3 protein: CASSLAGTSLNTGELFF. CDR3 in DNA: TGTGCCAGCAGCTTGGCCGGGACTAGCTTGAACACCGGGGAGCTGTTTTTT.

The chain has TRBV19 and TRBJ1-1; D not certain. CDR3 length: 12 residues. CDR1 and CDR2 from the germline V gene are LNHDA and SQIVND (reference sequence). The V end lost 7 bases, the J end lost 2 bases, and 8 bases lay between the germline ends. The CDR3 is CASKYSNTEAFF. In nucleotides, the CDR3 is TGTGCCAGTAAATACAGTAACACTGAAGCTTTCTTT.